Below are 18 T cell receptor beta chains sequenced from a single sample in a study of PD-1 blockade in classical Hodgkin lymphoma. Only in-frame clones appear in the TCRdb table, and some are missing; sequencing was by immunoSEQ multiplex PCR. The profile shows around 60,000 clones, around 89% of them singletons. After autologous stem cell transplantation all patients relapsed, and prior brentuximab vedotin exposure differed between cohorts. Specimen: peripheral blood mononuclear cells (PBMCs), collected before the second cycle of nivolumab. These receptors were taken from a human donor with classical Hodgkin lymphoma.

This clone was observed once. The chain carries TRBV11-2 and TRBJ1-2, with D possibly TRBD1 on 6 matching bases. CDR1 SGHAT and CDR2 FQNNGV come from the germline V gene. The V gene lost 4 bases and the J gene lost 4 bases, with 13 bases spanning the gap. The CDR3 length is 14 residues. This CDR3 is CASSSISTGYGYTF. The DNA of the CDR3 is TGTGCCAGCAGCTCCATATCGACAGGCTATGGCTACACCTTC.

This chain uses TRBV19 with TRBJ2-7; a possible D gene is TRBD1 (6 bases). V gave up 3 bases and J gave up 4 bases, with 13 bases separating them. The CDR3 covers 14 residues. Germline-derived CDR1 and CDR2 are LNHDA and SQIVND (reference sequence). The CDR3 nucleotides are TGTGCCAGTAGTATTTCAACAGGGTCGTACGAGCAGTACTTC. As protein: CASSISTGSYEQYF.

This chain's CDR3 is CAWERGYQETQYF. The CDR3 bases are TGTGCCTGGGAGCGAGGGTACCAAGAGACCCAGTACTTC. The J gene is TRBJ2-5, the V gene TRBV30; TRBD2 is a possible D gene (5 bases). The CDR3 consists of 13 residues. V dropped 5 bases and J dropped 0 bases, with 10 bases sitting between them. In germline, CDR1 is GTSNPN, CDR2 SVGIG (reference sequence).

This chain joins TRBV7-2 and TRBJ1-6, with 8 bases lining up with TRBD1. Germline V gene sequence: CDR1 SGHTA, CDR2 FQGNSA. Unmatched junction bases numbered 3, after V lost 3 bases and J lost 8 bases. The CDR3 is 14 amino acids. In DNA, the CDR3 is TGTGCCAGCAGCTTGGACAGGGAGGATTCACCCCTCCACTTT. Protein: CASSLDREDSPLHF.

V gene TRBV9 combines with J gene TRBJ2-5; TRBD1 matches at 9 bases. After removal of 3 bases from V and 2 bases from J, the junction contained 8 bases not matched to a gene. This CDR3 is built from 16 residues. Per germline, CDR1 SGDLS and CDR2 YYNGEE. The CDR3 protein is CASSGQGEGEQETQYF. In DNA, the CDR3 is TGTGCCAGCAGCGGACAGGGGGAGGGGGAACAAGAGACCCAGTACTTC.

This clone was detected a few times. The chain carries TRBV6-5 and TRBJ2-5; 8 nucleotides match TRBD1. This CDR3 comprises 14 residues. Germline V gene data show CDR1 as MNHEY and CDR2 as SVGAGI. The J segment lost 6 bases and the V segment lost 2 bases, leaving 5 bases of the junction unmatched. CDR3 residues: CASSYRTGNKTQYF. CDR3 sequence (DNA): TGTGCCAGCAGTTACCGGACAGGGAACAAGACCCAGTACTTC.

The CDR3 here is CASSLDTGLGYGYTF. CDR3 in DNA: TGTGCCAGCAGCTTAGATACGGGGCTAGGGTATGGCTACACCTTC. The chain uses TRBV7-2 and TRBJ1-2, with D perhaps matching TRBD1 (5 bases). V was shortened by 1 base and J by 5 bases, with 14 bases between the two germline ends. CDR3 length: 15 amino acids. Germline V gene sequence: CDR1 SGHTA, CDR2 FQGNSA. The variable domain in full, completed from reference TRBV7-2 and TRBJ1-2, reads GAGVSQSPSNKVTEKGKDVELRCDPISGHTALYWYRQSLGQGLEFLIYFQGNSAPDKSGLPSDRFSAERTGGSVSTLTIQRTQQEDSAVYLCASSLDTGLGYGYTFGSGTRLTVV.

V usage is TRBV6-5 and J usage is TRBJ1-1; a weak D match, TRBD1 (5 bases). There are 12 residues in the CDR3. The V end was cut by 7 bases, the J end by 7 bases, with 13 bases between. Germline V CDR1 and CDR2: MNHEY, SVGAGI. Written as DNA, the CDR3 is TGTGCCAGCATTGTCCCAGGGCGTGAAGCTTTCTTT. Translating gives CASIVPGREAFF.

The chain recombines TRBV7-6 with TRBJ2-5; weak D call: TRBD1 (6 bases). The better agreement between TRBJ2-7 and the DNA end casts doubt on the J call. CDR1 is SGHVS and CDR2 is FNYEAQ in the germline V gene. The CDR3 length is 14 residues. Written as DNA, the CDR3 is TGTGCCAGCAGCTTCAGGGGAAACTCCTACGAGCAGTACTTC. Encoded protein: CASSFRGNSYEQYF.

This clone rates as medium-sized. The gene calls are TRBV9 and TRBJ1-2; D not resolved. From germline, CDR1 is SGDLS and CDR2 YYNGEE. The V and J ends lost 2 bases and 7 bases respectively, with 12 bases between them. This CDR3 spans 13 amino acids. The CDR3: CASSVGQSGGYTF. CDR3 DNA: TGTGCCAGCAGCGTTGGGCAGTCGGGTGGCTACACCTTC.

This chain uses TRBV2 with TRBJ1-6; 7 nucleotides align to TRBD1. Trimming at V came to 7 bases and at J to 6 bases, leaving 9 bases not matched to a gene. CDR1 and CDR2 from the germline V gene are SNHLY and FYNNEI. The CDR3 has 15 residues. The CDR3 sequence: CASTDRVVFNSPLHF. The CDR3 DNA reads as TGTGCCAGCACTGACAGGGTAGTGTTTAATTCACCCCTCCACTTT.

The sample holds a few counts of this clone. J is TRBJ1-2 and V is TRBV6-5; 10 bases are shared with TRBD1. CDR3 size: 14 residues. Germline-derived CDR1 and CDR2 are MNHEY and SVGAGI. V shed 1 base, J shed 6 bases, and the junction held 2 bases outside the gene matches. CDR3: CASSYLTGGDGYTF. CDR3 DNA: TGTGCCAGCAGTTACTTGACAGGGGGCGATGGCTACACCTTC.

This clone occurred once. The chain couples TRBV6-6 to TRBJ1-5, with 7 bases that match TRBD1. The CDR3 runs 16 residues. Per the germline V gene, CDR1 is MNHNY and CDR2 is SVGAGI (reference sequence). V trimming: 6 bases; J trimming: 0 bases; junction bases outside the gene matches: 8. The CDR3 reads CASSPDRVYSNQPQHF. The CDR3 DNA reads as TGTGCCAGCAGCCCCGACAGGGTTTATAGCAATCAGCCCCAGCATTTT.

The rearrangement uses TRBV5-1 and TRBJ2-5; 9 bases are shared with TRBD2. Per the germline V gene, CDR1 is SGHRS and CDR2 is YFSETQ. V shed 2 bases, J shed 5 bases, and the junction held 4 bases outside the gene matches. The CDR3 totals 14 residues. CDR3 sequence (DNA): TGCGCCAGCAGCTTAGGCGGGGGGGCGGAGACCCAGTACTTC. It encodes CASSLGGGAETQYF.

On this clone: The same CDR3 arises from other DNA sequences in this sample as well. The V gene is TRBV5-1, the J gene TRBJ1-5, with TRBD1 matching over 7 bases. There are 14 residues in the CDR3. V gave up 0 bases and J gave up 7 bases; unmatched junction bases: 4. CDR1 SGHRS and CDR2 YFSETQ come from the germline V gene. CDR3 loop: CASSLGQGGQPQHF. The CDR3 DNA follows: TGCGCCAGCAGCTTGGGACAGGGAGGACAGCCCCAGCATTTT.

This clone was detected only once. The chain employs TRBV5-1 and TRBJ2-5, with D perhaps matching TRBD1 or TRBD2 (5 bases each). The CDR3 runs 14 residues. V gave up 3 bases and J gave up 1 base, with 10 bases separating them. Germline CDR1 SGHRS, CDR2 YFSETQ. The CDR3 is CASSYGTGQETQYF. CDR3 DNA sequence: TGCGCCAGCAGCTATGGGACGGGCCAAGAGACCCAGTACTTC.

This chain joins TRBV7-8 and TRBJ1-5; TRBD1 matches at 9 bases. Germline CDR1 is SGHVS and CDR2 is FQNEAQ. The CDR3 has 16 residues. V was pared by 5 bases and J by 6 bases, with 11 bases of the junction left unmatched. Here the CDR3 reads CASSLQGQGVGQPQHF. The CDR3 nucleotides read TGTGCCAGCAGCCTCCAGGGACAGGGTGTAGGTCAGCCCCAGCATTTT.

This clone was seen only once. This chain uses TRBV18 with TRBJ1-2; maybe TRBD1 (5 bases). CDR1 and CDR2 from the germline V gene are KGHSH and LQKENI. The CDR3 is made up of 14 amino acids. The V and J ends lost 0 bases and 7 bases respectively, with 12 bases between them. CDR3 residues: CASSPPSGLGGYTF. CDR3 nucleotides: TGTGCCAGCTCACCACCGTCAGGGTTAGGTGGCTACACCTTC.